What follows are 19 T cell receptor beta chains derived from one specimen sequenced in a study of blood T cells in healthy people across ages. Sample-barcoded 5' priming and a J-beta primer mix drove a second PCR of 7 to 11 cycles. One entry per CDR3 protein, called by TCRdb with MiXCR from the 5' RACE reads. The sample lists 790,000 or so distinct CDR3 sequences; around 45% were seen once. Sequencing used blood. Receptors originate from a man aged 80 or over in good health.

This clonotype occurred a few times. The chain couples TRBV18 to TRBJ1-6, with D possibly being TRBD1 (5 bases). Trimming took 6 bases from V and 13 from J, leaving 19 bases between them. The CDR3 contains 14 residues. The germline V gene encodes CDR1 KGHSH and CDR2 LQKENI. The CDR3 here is CASSGDSLYSPLHF. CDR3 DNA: TGTGCCAGCTCCGGGGACTCATTGTACTCGCCCCTCCACTTT.

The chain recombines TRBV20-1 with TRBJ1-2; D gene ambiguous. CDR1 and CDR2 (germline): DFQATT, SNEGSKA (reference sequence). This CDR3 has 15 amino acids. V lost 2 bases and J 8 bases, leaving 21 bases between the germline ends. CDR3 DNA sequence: TGCAGTGCTAGAAATGCGGGAACCCGGTCCCGAGGCTACACCTTC. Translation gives CSARNAGTRSRGYTF.

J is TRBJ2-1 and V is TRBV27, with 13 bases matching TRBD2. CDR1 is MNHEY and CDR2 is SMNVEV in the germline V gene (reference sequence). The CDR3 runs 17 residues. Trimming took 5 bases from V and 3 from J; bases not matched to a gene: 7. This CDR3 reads CASSPQGLAGNYNEQFF. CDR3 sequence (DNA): TGTGCCAGCAGTCCGCAGGGACTAGCGGGAAACTACAATGAGCAGTTCTTC.

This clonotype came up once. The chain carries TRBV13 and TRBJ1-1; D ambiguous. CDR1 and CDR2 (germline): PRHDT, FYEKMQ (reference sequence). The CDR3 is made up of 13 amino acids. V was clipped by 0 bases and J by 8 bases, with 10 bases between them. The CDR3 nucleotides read TGTGCCAGCAGCTTAGGAGTCCGTCCCGAAGCTTTCTTT. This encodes CASSLGVRPEAFF.

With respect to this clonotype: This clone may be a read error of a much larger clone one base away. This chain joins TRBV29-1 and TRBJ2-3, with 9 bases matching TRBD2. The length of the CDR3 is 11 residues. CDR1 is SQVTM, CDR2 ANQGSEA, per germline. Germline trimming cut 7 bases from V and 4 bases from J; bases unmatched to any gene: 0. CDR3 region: CSGTSADTQYF. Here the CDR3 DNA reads TGCAGCGGGACTAGCGCAGATACGCAGTATTTT.

The CDR3 loop reads CASSVPYRTVIYEQYF. The CDR3 coding sequence is TGTGCCAGCAGTGTCCCGTACAGGACCGTAATCTACGAGCAGTACTTC. J is TRBJ2-7 and V is TRBV2; perhaps TRBD1 as D (5 bases). Germline V gene data show CDR1 as SNHLY and CDR2 as FYNNEI. CDR3 length: 16 residues. Deletions cut 4 bases from V and 3 bases from J, with 19 bases between.

The CDR3 sequence is CAASGDGYTF. DNA of the CDR3: TGTGCCGCTAGTGGGGATGGCTACACCTTC. The V gene is TRBV28, the J gene TRBJ1-2, with D unresolved. V lost 11 bases and J lost 6, with 10 bases in between. The CDR3 runs 10 residues. Germline assignment: CDR1 MDHEN and CDR2 SYDVKM.

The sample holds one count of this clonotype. CDR3 in DNA: TGCGCCAGCAGCCACCCGGGTGGCAATCACAATGAGCAGTACTTC. Its protein product is CASSHPGGNHNEQYF. The chain combines TRBV4-3 with TRBJ2-5; D not resolved. V dropped 3 bases and J dropped 11 bases, with 22 bases sitting between them. The CDR3 has 15 amino acids. Germline-derived CDR1 and CDR2 are LGHNA and YSLEER.

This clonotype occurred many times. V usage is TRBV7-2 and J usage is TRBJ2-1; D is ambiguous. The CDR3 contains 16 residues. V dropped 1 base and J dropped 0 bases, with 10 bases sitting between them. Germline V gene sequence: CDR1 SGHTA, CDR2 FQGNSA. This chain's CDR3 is CASSLGPVSSYNEQFF. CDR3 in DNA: TGTGCCAGCAGCTTAGGCCCTGTGAGCTCCTACAATGAGCAGTTCTTC.

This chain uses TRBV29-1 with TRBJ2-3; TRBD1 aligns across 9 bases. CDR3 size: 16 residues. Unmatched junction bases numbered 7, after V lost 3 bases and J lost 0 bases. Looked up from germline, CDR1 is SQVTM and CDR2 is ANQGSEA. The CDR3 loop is CSVDYRGRSSTDTQYF. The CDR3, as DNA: TGCAGCGTTGATTACAGGGGGCGGTCTAGCACAGATACGCAGTATTTT.

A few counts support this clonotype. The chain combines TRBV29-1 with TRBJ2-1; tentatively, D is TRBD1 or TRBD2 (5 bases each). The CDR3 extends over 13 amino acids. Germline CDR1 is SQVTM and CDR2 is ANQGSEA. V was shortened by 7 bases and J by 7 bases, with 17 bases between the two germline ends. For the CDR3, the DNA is TGCAGCGCCGAGAGGGCAGGGAGTAATGAGCAGTTCTTC. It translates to CSAERAGSNEQFF.

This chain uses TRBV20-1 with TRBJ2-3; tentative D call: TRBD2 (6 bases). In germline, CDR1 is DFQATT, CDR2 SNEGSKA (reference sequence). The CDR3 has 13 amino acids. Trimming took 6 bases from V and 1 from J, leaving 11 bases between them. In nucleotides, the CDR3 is TGCAGTGCCTCCCCGGGAGGCACAGATACGCAGTATTTT. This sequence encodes CSASPGGTDTQYF.

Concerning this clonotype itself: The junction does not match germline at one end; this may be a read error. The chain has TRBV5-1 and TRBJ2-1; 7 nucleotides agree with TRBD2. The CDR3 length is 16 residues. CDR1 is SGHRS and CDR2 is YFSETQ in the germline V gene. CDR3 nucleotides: TGCACCAGCAGCTTAGCGGGCTTGAGCTCCTACAATGAGCAGTTCTTC. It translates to CTSSLAGLSSYNEQFF.

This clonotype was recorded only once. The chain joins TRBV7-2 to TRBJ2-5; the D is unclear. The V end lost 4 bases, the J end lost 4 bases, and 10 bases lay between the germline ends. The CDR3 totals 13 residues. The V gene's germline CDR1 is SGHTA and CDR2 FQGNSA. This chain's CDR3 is CASSSYGIETQYF. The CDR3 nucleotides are TGTGCCAGCAGCTCCTACGGTATAGAGACCCAGTACTTC.

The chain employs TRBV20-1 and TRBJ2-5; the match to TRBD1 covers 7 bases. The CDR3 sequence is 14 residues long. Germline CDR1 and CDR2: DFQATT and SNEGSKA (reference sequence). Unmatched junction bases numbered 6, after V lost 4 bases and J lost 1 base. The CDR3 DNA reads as TGCAGTGCTAAGATCCAGGGGGTCCAAGAGACCCAGTACTTC. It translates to CSAKIQGVQETQYF.

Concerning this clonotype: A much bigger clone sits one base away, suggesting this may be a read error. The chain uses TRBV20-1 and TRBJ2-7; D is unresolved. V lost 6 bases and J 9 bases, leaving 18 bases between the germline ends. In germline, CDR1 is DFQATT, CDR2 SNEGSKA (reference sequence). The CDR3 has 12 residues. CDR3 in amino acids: CSAIDGYNGQYF. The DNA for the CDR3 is TGCAGTGCCATCGACGGATACAATGGGCAGTACTTC.

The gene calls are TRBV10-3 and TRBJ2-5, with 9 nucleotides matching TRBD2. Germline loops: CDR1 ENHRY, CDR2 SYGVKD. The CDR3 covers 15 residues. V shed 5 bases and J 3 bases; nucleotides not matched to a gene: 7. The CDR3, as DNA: TGTGCCATCAGTCCCGTAGCGGGAGTGGAAGAGACCCAGTACTTC. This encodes CAISPVAGVEETQYF.

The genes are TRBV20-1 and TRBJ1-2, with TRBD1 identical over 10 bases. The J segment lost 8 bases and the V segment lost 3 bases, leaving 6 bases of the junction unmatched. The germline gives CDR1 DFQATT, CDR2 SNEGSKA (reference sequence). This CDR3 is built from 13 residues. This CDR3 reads CSASPMTGGGYTF. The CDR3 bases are TGCAGTGCTAGTCCCATGACAGGGGGCGGCTACACCTTC.

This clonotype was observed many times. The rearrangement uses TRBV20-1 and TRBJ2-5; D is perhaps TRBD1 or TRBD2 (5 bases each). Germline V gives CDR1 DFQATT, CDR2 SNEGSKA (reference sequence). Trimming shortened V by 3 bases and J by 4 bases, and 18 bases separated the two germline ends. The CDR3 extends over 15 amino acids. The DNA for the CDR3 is TGCAGTGCTAGCTCCTCGAAAGGGACGGGAGAGACCCAGTACTTC. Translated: CSASSSKGTGETQYF.